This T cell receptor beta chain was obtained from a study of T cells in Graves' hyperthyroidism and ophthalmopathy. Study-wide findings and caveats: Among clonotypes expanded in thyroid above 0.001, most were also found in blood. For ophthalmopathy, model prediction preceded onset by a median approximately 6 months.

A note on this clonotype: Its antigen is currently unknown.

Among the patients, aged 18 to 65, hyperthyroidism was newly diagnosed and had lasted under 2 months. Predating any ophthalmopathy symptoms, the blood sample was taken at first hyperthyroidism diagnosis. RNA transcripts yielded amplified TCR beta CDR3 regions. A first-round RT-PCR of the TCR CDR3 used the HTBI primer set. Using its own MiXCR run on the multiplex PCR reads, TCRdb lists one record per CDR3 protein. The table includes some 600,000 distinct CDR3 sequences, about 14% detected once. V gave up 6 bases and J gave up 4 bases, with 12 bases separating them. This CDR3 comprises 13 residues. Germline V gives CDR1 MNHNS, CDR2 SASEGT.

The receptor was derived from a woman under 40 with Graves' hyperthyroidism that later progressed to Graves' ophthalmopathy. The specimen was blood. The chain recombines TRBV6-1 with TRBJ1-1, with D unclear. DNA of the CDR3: TGTGCCAGCAGAACCCTTTCGGGCACTGAAGCTTTCTTT. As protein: CASRTLSGTEAFF.